The present entry profiles one T cell receptor beta chain with its context. What it binds is unknown. Treatment here: oral pan-JAK inhibitor, 5-10 mg twice daily. Patients with alopecia areata provided lesional scalp punch biopsies as well as peripheral blood. V lost 5 bases and J 5 bases, leaving 4 bases between the germline ends. The CDR3 is 11 amino acids. CDR1 and CDR2 from the germline V gene are SEHNR and FQNEAQ (reference sequence). RNA extraction and reverse transcription yielded cDNA as sequencing template. Sequencing used immunoSEQ multiplex PCR; TCRdb keeps in-frame clones, though not all of them. The repertoire has more than 130,000 clones, 82% of them found once; the top ten carry approximately 25%. These data are taken from a study of CD8+ T cells in alopecia areata. Study overall: After 6 to 18 months of tofacitinib, follow-up continued 6 months off drug.

Whole-study findings and limits: An increase in clonality over normal scalp was evident in lesional scalp, especially alopecia totalis/universalis.

Here the sequenced sample was CD8+ T cells sorted from blood, taken at week 4, from a patient treated with tofacitinib. This sequence was found in a human donor with alopecia areata. This chain uses TRBV7-9 with TRBJ2-1; D ambiguous. The CDR3 DNA follows: TGTGCCAGCAGCCGGAACAATGAGCAGTTCTTC. It yields the protein CASSRNNEQFF.